This T cell receptor beta chain was found in a study of cytomegalovirus exposure and HLA in healthy donors. 60 Vbeta and 13 Jbeta primers were used in PCR. Sequencing was performed with immunoSEQ multiplex PCR; in TCRdb, only in-frame clones are kept and a portion is missing. Of about 130,000 clones listed, around 80% are singletons. Material for sequencing was PBMCs. This clonotype was sampled from a woman younger than 35 in good health and CMV-seropositive.

CDR3 protein: CASSVRQGPYEQYF. CDR3 sequence (DNA): TGTGCCAGCAGCGTCCGACAGGGCCCTTACGAGCAGTACTTC. The chain is built from TRBV9 and TRBJ2-7, with 7 nucleotides matching TRBD1. The V gene's germline CDR1 is SGDLS and CDR2 YYNGEE. Losses at the gene ends were 2 bases for V and 4 bases for J; bases not matched to a gene: 6. This CDR3 contains 14 residues.